One and the same sample provided the 23 T cell receptor beta chains below, sequenced in a study of response to subunit inactivated influenza vaccine (dated by TCRdb to 2017 to 2018). The library was built by means of RT-PCR. The sample was run on an Illumina HiSeq 2500. TCRdb passed the public sequencing reads through fastp at Q25 and MiXCR, retaining productive beta sequences. Each record represents a unique CDR3 protein, reported with the most common genes and DNA among its rows. The sample table shows roughly 630,000 distinct CDR3 sequences, and 14% are seen once. The top ten clones comprise 7.5% to 8% of the sample. Material: PBMCs from blood, obtained less than 15 days before vaccination. These receptors were obtained from a man aged 50 to 60 who received an inactivated influenza vaccine. Donor details come from another sample of the same person, matched by shared clones.

Only a few counts were recorded for this clonotype. This chain links TRBV20-1 with TRBJ1-2; TRBD1 agrees at 9 bases. In germline, CDR1 is DFQATT, CDR2 SNEGSKA (reference sequence). V shed 5 bases, J shed 4 bases, and the junction held 5 bases outside the gene matches. The CDR3 runs 13 residues. CDR3 nucleotides: TGCAGTGCTCCGGGACAGGGCCGCTATGGCTACACCTTC. Its protein product is CSAPGQGRYGYTF.

The rearrangement links TRBV5-1 to TRBJ2-5, with D perhaps TRBD2 (6 bases). V dropped 0 bases and J dropped 5 bases, with 11 bases sitting between them. The length of the CDR3 is 14 residues. Germline assignment: CDR1 SGHRS and CDR2 YFSETQ. CDR3 DNA sequence: TGCGCCAGCAGCTTGGAGCTAGCGCGGGAGACCCAGTACTTC. Protein sequence: CASSLELARETQYF.

This clonotype was seen more than once but under ten times. The chain recombines TRBV27 with TRBJ2-5; 7 bases match TRBD1. Germline CDR1 and CDR2: MNHEY and SMNVEV (reference sequence). V lost 6 bases and J lost 4; bases outside the gene matches: 5. The CDR3 sequence is 13 residues long. The CDR3 region has the DNA TGTGCCAGCAGGGTCACAGGGGTAGAGACCCAGTACTTC. Translated, it gives CASRVTGVETQYF.

J is TRBJ2-5 and V is TRBV12-3 or TRBV12-4; D not resolved. This CDR3 spans 14 amino acids. V lost 4 bases, J lost 4 bases, and 13 bases lay in between. The chain's CDR3 is CASSSPEVRETQYF. The CDR3 DNA follows: TGTGCCAGCAGTTCACCAGAAGTGCGAGAGACCCAGTACTTC.

This rearrangement joins TRBV3-1 to TRBJ1-1; perhaps TRBD1 as D (5 bases). The V gene lost 7 bases and the J gene lost 4 bases, with 19 bases spanning the gap. This CDR3 has 15 residues. Looked up from germline, CDR1 is LGHDT and CDR2 is YNNKEL (reference sequence). The CDR3 spells CASNTPGQGVTEAFF. In DNA, the CDR3 is TGTGCCAGCAACACCCCTGGGCAGGGAGTCACTGAAGCTTTCTTT.

This clonotype was recorded a few times. The chain couples TRBV7-2 to TRBJ2-7, with 9 bases that match TRBD1. V was clipped by 5 bases and J by 4 bases; unmatched bases: 6. This CDR3 spans 14 amino acids. Germline CDR1 reads SGHTA; CDR2 reads FQGNSA. This CDR3 reads CASSKRQGGYEQYF. Written as DNA, the CDR3 is TGTGCCAGCAGCAAACGACAGGGGGGTTACGAGCAGTACTTC. The complete variable domain, with remaining parts taken from reference TRBV7-2 and TRBJ2-7, reads GAGVSQSPSNKVTEKGKDVELRCDPISGHTALYWYRQSLGQGLEFLIYFQGNSAPDKSGLPSDRFSAERTGGSVSTLTIQRTQQEDSAVYLCASSKRQGGYEQYFGPGTRLTVT.

CDR3 bases: TGCAGTGCACCCTACAATGAGCAGTTCTTC. It yields the protein CSAPYNEQFF. The gene calls are TRBV20-1 and TRBJ2-1, with D unclear. The germline CDR1 and CDR2 sequences are DFQATT and SNEGSKA (reference sequence). CDR3 size: 10 residues. The germline V and J ends were trimmed by 6 bases and 2 bases, with 2 bases remaining between them.

The CDR3 is CSARDSGRADEQFF. CDR3 DNA sequence: TGCAGTGCTAGAGATAGCGGGAGGGCGGATGAGCAGTTCTTC. The J gene is TRBJ2-1, the V gene TRBV20-1; 11 bases fit TRBD2. The germline V gene encodes CDR1 DFQATT and CDR2 SNEGSKA (reference sequence). The V and J ends lost 0 bases and 8 bases, in that order; junction bases with no gene match: 3. The CDR3 spans 14 residues.

This clonotype was seen just once. This chain links TRBV5-1 with TRBJ2-7, with D maybe TRBD2 (5 bases). With 0 bases removed from V and 6 bases from J, the gap between germline ends came to 16 bases. The CDR3 spans 15 residues. Germline loops: CDR1 SGHRS, CDR2 YFSETQ. This CDR3 reads CASSLADRESSEQYF. For the CDR3, the DNA is TGCGCCAGCAGCTTGGCCGATAGGGAGTCGAGCGAGCAGTACTTC.

This clonotype was counted at least ten times. The chain combines TRBV6-2 or TRBV6-3 with TRBJ2-7; TRBD1 matches 9 bases. The CDR3 is 14 residues long. Germline V gene lookup returns CDR1 MNHEY and CDR2 SVGEGT. With V trimmed by 5 bases and J by 2 bases, 4 bases remained unmatched. The CDR3 DNA reads TGTGCCAGCAGTCAGACAGGGGGTCCCTACGAGCAGTACTTC. It yields the protein CASSQTGGPYEQYF.

This clonotype was detected only a few times. The rearrangement links TRBV7-9 to TRBJ2-7; D may be TRBD1 (5 bases). The CDR3 has 12 amino acids. Trimming left V 8 bases short and J 3 bases short, with 11 bases between. Germline assignment: CDR1 SEHNR and CDR2 FQNEAQ (reference sequence). In DNA, the CDR3 is TGTGCCAGCGACCCAGGGAACTACGAGCAGTACTTC. Its protein product is CASDPGNYEQYF.

The CDR3 region has the DNA TGTGCCAGCAGCTTAAACAGGGATGGCACTGAAGCTTTCTTT. Its translation: CASSLNRDGTEAFF. The rearrangement links TRBV7-3 to TRBJ1-1, with D possibly matching TRBD1 (6 bases). The CDR3 is made up of 14 amino acids. V was shortened by 1 base and J by 4 bases, with 10 bases between the two germline ends. The germline gives CDR1 SGHTA, CDR2 FQGTGA.

This clonotype was counted ten times or more. The chain uses TRBV20-1 and TRBJ2-7; TRBD2 matches at 9 bases. Germline CDR1 is DFQATT and CDR2 is SNEGSKA (reference sequence). The CDR3 extends over 15 amino acids. V trimming: 8 bases; J trimming: 4 bases; junction bases outside the gene matches: 15. CDR3: CSSTDIPTSGYEQYF. The CDR3 DNA reads TGCAGTTCTACTGATATACCGACTAGCGGTTACGAGCAGTACTTC.

This clonotype was observed many times. The genes are TRBV29-1 and TRBJ2-7; D uncertain. Per the germline V gene, CDR1 is SQVTM and CDR2 is ANQGSEA. The CDR3 is made up of 11 amino acids. Trimming cost V 2 bases and J 3 bases, with 5 bases left between them. CDR3 region: CSVESGYEQYF. In DNA form, the CDR3 reads TGCAGCGTTGAATCCGGCTACGAGCAGTACTTC.

This clonotype was counted only a few times. CDR3 residues: CASRTGGLAGARSYNEQFF. Written as DNA, the CDR3 is TGTGCCAGCAGGACAGGGGGCTTAGCGGGAGCGCGCTCCTACAATGAGCAGTTCTTC. The gene calls are TRBV4-2 and TRBJ2-1, with D perhaps TRBD1 (10 bases). Looked up from germline, CDR1 is LGHNA and CDR2 is YNFKEQ. V shed 6 bases and J shed 0 bases, with 24 bases lying between them. This CDR3 has 19 amino acids.

The V gene is TRBV27, the J gene TRBJ2-2, with 10 nucleotides matching TRBD2. Germline loops: CDR1 MNHEY, CDR2 SMNVEV (reference sequence). The CDR3 has 16 amino acids. V trimming: 7 bases; J trimming: 4 bases; junction bases outside the gene matches: 9. In nucleotides, the CDR3 is TGTGCCAGCACTCCCAGCGGGGGGGTGGGCACCGGGGAGCTGTTTTTT. Amino acids: CASTPSGGVGTGELFF.

This clonotype has a handful of counts. The rearrangement joins TRBV11-2 to TRBJ2-3; TRBD2 agrees at 15 bases. V shed 3 bases and J 8 bases; nucleotides not matched to a gene: 6. CDR1 is SGHAT and CDR2 is FQNNGV in the germline V gene. The CDR3 covers 16 residues. The CDR3 nucleotides read TGTGCCAGCAGCTTGGGACTAGCGGGGGGCCCGGGTACGCAGTATTTT. This gives the protein CASSLGLAGGPGTQYF. Filled out from reference TRBV11-2 and TRBJ2-3, the complete variable domain reads EAGVAQSPRYKIIEKRQSVAFWCNPISGHATLYWYQQILGQGPKLLIQFQNNGVVDDSQLPKDRFSAERLKGVDSTLKIQPAKLEDSAVYLCASSLGLAGGPGTQYFGPGTRLTVL.

Only a few counts were recorded for this clonotype. The chain is built from TRBV7-2 and TRBJ2-7, with TRBD2 identical over 7 bases. This CDR3 has 14 amino acids. In germline, CDR1 is SGHTA, CDR2 FQGNSA. V lost 4 bases to trimming and J lost 2 bases; unmatched junction nucleotides: 5. The DNA for the CDR3 is TGTGCCAGCAGCTCCGCGGGGAGGGCCTACGAGCAGTACTTC. The encoded protein is CASSSAGRAYEQYF.

Concerning this clonotype itself: The junction shows a germline mismatch at one end, possibly a read error. The genes are TRBV2 and TRBJ1-6; 10 bases match TRBD1. Germline lookup yields CDR1 SNHLY and CDR2 FYNNEI. The length of the CDR3 is 15 residues. CDR3 nucleotide sequence: TGTGCCAGCACCGATAGACAGGGGGCTCTGTCACCCCTTCACTTT. Translating it yields CASTDRQGALSPLHF.

This rearrangement joins TRBV20-1 to TRBJ2-1, with D perhaps matching TRBD2 (6 bases). V was trimmed by 0 bases and J by 2 bases, leaving 11 bases between them. Germline V CDR1 and CDR2: DFQATT, SNEGSKA (reference sequence). The CDR3 loop spans 15 amino acids. Here the CDR3 DNA reads TGCAGTGCTAGAGAGCGCAGGAGGGCCTACAATGAGCAGTTCTTC. As protein: CSARERRRAYNEQFF.

This rearrangement joins TRBV4-3 to TRBJ1-4; no clear D. This CDR3 has 14 residues. Deletions cut 4 bases from V and 7 bases from J, with 13 bases between. Germline V gene sequence: CDR1 LGHNA, CDR2 YSLEER. The CDR3 spells CASSPRGRVEKLFF. The CDR3 bases are TGCGCCAGCAGCCCTAGAGGACGCGTTGAAAAACTGTTTTTT.

The chain is built from TRBV4-3 and TRBJ2-2; D is unclear. The V gene lost 0 bases and the J gene lost 6 bases, with 14 bases spanning the gap. CDR3 size: 16 residues. The germline CDR1 and CDR2 sequences are LGHNA and YSLEER. The CDR3 loop reads CASSQDRLRKPGELFF. In DNA form, the CDR3 reads TGCGCCAGCAGCCAAGATCGCCTCAGGAAACCCGGGGAGCTGTTTTTT.

The chain carries TRBV18 and TRBJ2-1; tentatively, D is TRBD2 (6 bases). This CDR3 contains 19 residues. V was pared by 0 bases and J by 3 bases, with 21 bases between. The V gene's germline CDR1 is KGHSH and CDR2 LQKENI. CDR3 loop: CASSPPGTLLLRGYNEQFF. In DNA form, the CDR3 reads TGTGCCAGCTCACCACCCGGGACCCTCCTACTGCGGGGCTACAATGAGCAGTTCTTC.